This T cell receptor (beta chain) derives from a study of cytomegalovirus exposure and HLA in healthy donors. For this clone: What it recognizes is unknown.

The CDR3 runs to 18 residues. Looked up from germline, CDR1 is SGDLS and CDR2 is YYNGEE. V trimming: 2 bases; J trimming: 3 bases; junction bases outside the gene matches: 4. The study ran its PCR with 60 Vbeta and 13 Jbeta primers. This table comes from immunoSEQ multiplex PCR, and its TCRdb copy is limited to in-frame clones, with some not included. Its clone listing holds 130,000 or so clones. The study, taken as a whole, reports: Reportedly, a later analysis found an Asian-associated ancestry cluster had fewer N-insertions than the approximately 640-donor mean.

The material sequenced was PBMCs. The rearrangement uses TRBV9 and TRBJ2-2; TRBD2 matches at 16 bases. This receptor was identified in a middle-aged woman in good health and CMV-seronegative. The chain's CDR3 is CASSVGTSGGADTGELFF. Here the CDR3 DNA reads TGTGCCAGCAGCGTCGGGACTAGCGGGGGGGCCGACACCGGGGAGCTGTTTTTT.